This T cell receptor (beta chain) is drawn from a study of cytomegalovirus exposure and HLA in healthy donors. In the case of this clone: Its antigen remains unknown.

The CDR3 is made up of 14 amino acids. V was trimmed by 2 bases and J by 0 bases, leaving 9 bases between them. Germline V gives CDR1 SGHDT, CDR2 YYEEEE. A multiplex PCR was run with 60 Vbeta primers and 13 Jbeta primers. Original methodology: Around 11 million shared chains were among 65 million to 85 million unique TCR beta chains counted in a later analysis. Method: immunoSEQ multiplex PCR; TCRdb's copy keeps in-frame clones and lacks some. V and J calls and clone size follow that table, whereas D and trimming were derived from the DNA. The repertoire consists of around 200,000 clones, with 60% to 85% occurring once and the leading ten covering roughly 16%. Study-wide points: A link between a missense DCLRE1C variant and TCR beta V- and J-gene trimming emerged from a later analysis. In a later analysis, HLA-associated beta chains showed higher expansion and lower generation probabilities than comparable chains.

The chain links TRBV5-6 to TRBJ2-7, with TRBD1 as a possible D gene (5 bases). Sequences were obtained from PBMCs. This clonotype was sampled from a middle-aged man in good health and CMV-seronegative. Here the CDR3 DNA reads TGTGCCAGCAGCTTATCCGACAGCTCCTACGAGCAGTACTTC. As protein: CASSLSDSSYEQYF.